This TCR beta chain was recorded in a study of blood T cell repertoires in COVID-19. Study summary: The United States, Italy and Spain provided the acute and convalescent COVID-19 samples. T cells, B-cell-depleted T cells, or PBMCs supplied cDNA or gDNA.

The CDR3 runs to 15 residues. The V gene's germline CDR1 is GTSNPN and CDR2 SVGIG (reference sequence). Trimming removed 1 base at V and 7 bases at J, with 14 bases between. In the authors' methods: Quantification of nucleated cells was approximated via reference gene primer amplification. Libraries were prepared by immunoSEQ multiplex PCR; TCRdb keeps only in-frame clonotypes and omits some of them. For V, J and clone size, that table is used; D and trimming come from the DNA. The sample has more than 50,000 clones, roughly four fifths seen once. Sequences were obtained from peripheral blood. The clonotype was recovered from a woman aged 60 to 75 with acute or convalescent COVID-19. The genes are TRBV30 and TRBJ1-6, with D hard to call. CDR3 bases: TGTGCCTGGAGTGGCCCCGGGAGTTTCAATTCACCCCTCCACTTT. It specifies CAWSGPGSFNSPLHF.